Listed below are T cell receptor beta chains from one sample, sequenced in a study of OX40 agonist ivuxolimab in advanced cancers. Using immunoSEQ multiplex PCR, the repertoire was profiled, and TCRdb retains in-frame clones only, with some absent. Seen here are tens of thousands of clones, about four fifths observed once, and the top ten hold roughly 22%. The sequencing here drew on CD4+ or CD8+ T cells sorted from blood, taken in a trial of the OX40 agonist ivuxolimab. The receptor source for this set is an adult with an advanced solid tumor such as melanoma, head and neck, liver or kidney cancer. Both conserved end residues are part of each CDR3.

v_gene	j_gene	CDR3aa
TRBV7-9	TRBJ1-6	CASSLGPRGGYSPLHF
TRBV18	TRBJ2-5	CASSPLAETQYF
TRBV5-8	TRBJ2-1	CASSLEVTAEAFGEQFF
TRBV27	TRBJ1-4	CASSLRWGETNEKLFF
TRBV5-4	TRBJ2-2	CASSSTRTYTGELFF
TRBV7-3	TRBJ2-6	CASSPQGRTGANVLTF
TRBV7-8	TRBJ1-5	CASSSDNPRAPQHF
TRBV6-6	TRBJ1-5	CASSSQGTSNQPQHF
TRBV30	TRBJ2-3	CAWSERFSTDTQYF
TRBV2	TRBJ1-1	CASGTERSTEAFF
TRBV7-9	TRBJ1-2	CASSSPGRGGGYTF
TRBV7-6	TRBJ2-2	CASSPRTEGGELFF
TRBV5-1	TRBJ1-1	CASSFGEWTEAFF
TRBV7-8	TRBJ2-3	CASSPGTTDTQYF
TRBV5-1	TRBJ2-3	CASSRGSSDTQYF
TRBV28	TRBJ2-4	CASSLGDFKNIQYF
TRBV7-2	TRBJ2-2	CASSDRQGKRGVLFF
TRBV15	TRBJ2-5	CATSSRDIAQETQYF
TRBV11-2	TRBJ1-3	CASSFALDRDGNTIYF
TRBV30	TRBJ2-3	CAWSVHRDTQYF
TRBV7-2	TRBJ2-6	CASSSPGSGANVLTF
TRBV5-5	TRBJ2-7	CASSLVVGAAYEQYF
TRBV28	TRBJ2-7	CASSSPGGWYEQYF
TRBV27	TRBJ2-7	CASSLTTSGYEQYF
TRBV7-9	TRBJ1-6	CASSSAERNSPLHF
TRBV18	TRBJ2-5	CASSPPGRGPETQYF
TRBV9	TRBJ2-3	CASSVGVVARDTQYF
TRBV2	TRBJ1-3	CASSVLTGGGNTIYF
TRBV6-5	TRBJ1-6	CASSMGRVNSPLHF
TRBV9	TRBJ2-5	CASSVGNPQETQYF
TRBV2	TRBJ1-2	CASSGTGNYGYTF
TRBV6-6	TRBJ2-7	CASSQTGDEQYF
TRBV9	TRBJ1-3	CASSPSQRNTIYF
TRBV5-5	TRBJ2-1	CASSPLAGGNNEQFF
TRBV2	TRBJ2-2	CASSDKGITGELFF
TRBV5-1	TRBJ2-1	CASSLLLAGGYNEQFF
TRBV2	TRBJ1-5	CASRRDRGILQPQHF
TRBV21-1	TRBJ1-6	CASSKVMAYNSPLHF
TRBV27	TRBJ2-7	CASANRDSYEQYF
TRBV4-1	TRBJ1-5	CASSQARQADQPQHF
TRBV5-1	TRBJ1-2	CASSLEGLGYGYTF
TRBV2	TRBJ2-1	CASSEVGGRYNEQFF
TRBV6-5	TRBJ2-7	CASSGGPQSSEQYF
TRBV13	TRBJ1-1	CASSRAGGNTEAFF
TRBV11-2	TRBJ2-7	CASSHPGQGAYEQYF
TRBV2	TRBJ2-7	CASESGGSSYEQYF
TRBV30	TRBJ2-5	CAWEGITQETQYF
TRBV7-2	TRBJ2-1	CASGGVRNEQFF
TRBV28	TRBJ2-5	CASSLGWWRETQYF
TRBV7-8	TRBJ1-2	CASSRQGGNYGYTF
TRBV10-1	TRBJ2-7	CASSEYRGSEQYF
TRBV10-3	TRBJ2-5	CAISESGYQETQYF
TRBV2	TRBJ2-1	CASSKDLAGDEQFF
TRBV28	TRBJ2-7	CASGGYGHSYEQYF
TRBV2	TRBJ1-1	CASSEEGDTEAFF
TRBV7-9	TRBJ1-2	CASAAWGGYTF
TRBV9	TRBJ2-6	CASRASGANVLTF
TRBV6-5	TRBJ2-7	CASRPGAGGHEQYF